This T cell receptor beta chain was sequenced during a study of Graves' ophthalmopathy and Graves' hyperthyroidism. Study-wide findings and caveats: Prediction of ophthalmopathy progression reached around 70% sensitivity and roughly 72% specificity. Among thyroid clonotypes expanded above 0.001 frequency, most also appeared in blood. A 13-signature model separated ophthalmopathy from stable hyperthyroidism, just under 90% sensitivity, 65% to 82% specificity.

V was clipped by 1 base and J by 8 bases, with 12 bases between them. The CDR3 covers 14 residues. The germline CDR1 and CDR2 sequences are MNHNS and SASEGT. Fresh peripheral blood (over 9.5 ml) yielded the PBMCs. A word on this clonotype: Its target is not known.

Amplifying from RNA transcripts, the study obtained TCR beta CDR3 regions. RT-PCR with HTBI primers came first, then second-round multiplex PCR. TCRdb ran MiXCR on the multiplex PCR reads and lists one entry per CDR3 protein. This table has under 250,000 distinct CDR3 sequences, roughly 29% appearing once. This clonotype originated in a man in his fifties or sixties with Graves' ophthalmopathy. The sequenced material came from peripheral blood. This chain joins TRBV6-1 and TRBJ1-5, with D perhaps matching TRBD1 (5 bases). The CDR3 loop reads CASSEVGGVKPQHF. The CDR3 DNA reads as TGTGCCAGCAGTGAAGTGGGGGGGGTCAAGCCCCAGCATTTT.